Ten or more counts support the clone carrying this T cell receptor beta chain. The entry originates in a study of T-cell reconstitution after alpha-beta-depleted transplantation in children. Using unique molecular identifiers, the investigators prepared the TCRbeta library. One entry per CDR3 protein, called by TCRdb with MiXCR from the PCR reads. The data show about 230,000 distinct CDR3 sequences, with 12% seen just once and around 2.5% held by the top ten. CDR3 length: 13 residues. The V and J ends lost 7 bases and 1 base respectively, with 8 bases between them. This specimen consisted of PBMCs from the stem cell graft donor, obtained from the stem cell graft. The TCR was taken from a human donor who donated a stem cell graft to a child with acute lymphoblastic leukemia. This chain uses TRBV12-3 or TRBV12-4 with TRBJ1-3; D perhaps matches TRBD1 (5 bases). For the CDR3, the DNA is TGTGCCAGCACCCAGGGATCTGGAAACACCATATATTTT. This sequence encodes CASTQGSGNTIYF.